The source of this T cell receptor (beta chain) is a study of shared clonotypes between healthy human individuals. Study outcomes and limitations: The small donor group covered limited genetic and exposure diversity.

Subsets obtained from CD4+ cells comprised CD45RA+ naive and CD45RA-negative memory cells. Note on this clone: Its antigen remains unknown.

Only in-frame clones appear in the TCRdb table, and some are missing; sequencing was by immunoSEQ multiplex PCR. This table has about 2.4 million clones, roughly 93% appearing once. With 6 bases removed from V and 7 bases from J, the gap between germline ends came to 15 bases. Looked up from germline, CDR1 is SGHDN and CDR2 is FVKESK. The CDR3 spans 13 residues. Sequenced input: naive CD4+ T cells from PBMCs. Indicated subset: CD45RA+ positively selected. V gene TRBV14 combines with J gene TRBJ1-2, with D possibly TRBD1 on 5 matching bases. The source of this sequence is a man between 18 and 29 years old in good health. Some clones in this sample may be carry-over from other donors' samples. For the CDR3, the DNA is TGTGCCAGCAGTTTCGACCTCCAGGGTGGCTACACCTTC. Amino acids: CASSFDLQGGYTF.